This T cell receptor (beta chain) was documented in a study of blood T cell repertoires in COVID-19 (dated by TCRdb to 2019 to 2021). Turning to the overall study: For ImmuneRACE Cohort 3, a participant was defined as recovered based on two consecutive negative NP/OP PCR tests, clearance by a healthcare professional, or resolution of symptoms. The collaborator samples originated in the United States, Italy and Spain and spanned the acute and convalescent phases of COVID-19. The material from the prospective study consisted of cDNA or gDNA derived from T cells, B-cell-depleted T cells, or PBMCs. Subjects who had been exposed to COVID-19, were actively infected with it, or had recovered from it provided the deeply sampled blood TCRbeta repertoires that made up the dataset. The repertoires were made available in a free public database intended to serve as a resource for research on the immune response to SARS-CoV-2. The samples were drawn from the first 160 participants of the ongoing ImmuneRACE study and from more than 1,000 subjects provided by 6 global collaborators. The sample metadata nearly always contained a de-identified subject ID, COVID-19 status, age in years and sex. Where available, HLA class I and class II types were obtained from metadata supplied by the sample provider rather than from assay-based typing. Study-wide conclusions, independent of this receptor: Clinical and demographic metadata were provided uncurated, with the amount varying by source and participant.

The germline V gene specifies SNHLY as CDR1 and FYNNEI as CDR2. Trimming takes 6 bases off V and 2 bases off J; junction bases not matched to a gene: 5. From its cysteine to its phenylalanine, the CDR3 spans 15 amino acids. The read is trimmed to its CDR3 DNA, 45 bases read in frame from base 1. In the prospective study, participants were about 18 to 95 years old, resided in about two dozen geographic areas of the United States, and were enrolled through a virtual design. To assign participants to cohorts, the prospective study relied on clinical history that participants themselves reported in a screening survey and a study questionnaire. Each participant in the prospective study had whole blood, serum and a nasopharyngeal or oropharyngeal swab collected by mobile phlebotomists. Additional blood draws and questionnaires over an approximately two-month period could optionally be provided by prospective study participants. Before DNA extraction, prospective study blood samples were shipped either frozen or at room temperature.

With respect to this clone: Its specific antigen is unknown. Within one base of it there is no much larger clone, and no base qualities were kept.

The immunoSEQ Assay, a bias-controlled multiplex PCR, was used to amplify TCRbeta CDR3 regions from genomic DNA. In the original analysis: The number of nucleated cells in each sample was estimated by amplification of reference gene primers within the assay. To quantify the absolute abundance of each unique TCRbeta CDR3 rearrangement, sequence reads were collapsed and filtered. Productive Simpson clonality was computed per sample as the square root of Simpson's diversity index over productive rearrangements. TCRdb took over this immuneACCESS table, retaining in-frame rearrangements with V and J assigned. Such tables are incomplete; in checked studies, under half of the missing clones stem from an unresolved V gene, and the remainder is unexplained. V, J and clone size derive from that table, while D and trimming were established from the DNA sequence. The table for this sample lists roughly 150,000 clones; 70% to 80% of them were counted only once. Over 15% of the sample lies in the top ten.

The sample taken for sequencing was PBMCs or T cells enriched from blood (not recorded which). This clonotype was obtained from a woman in her 70s in a cohort exposed to, infected with or recovered from COVID-19 (not recorded which). The receptor chain draws on TRBV2 and TRBJ2-3; TRBD1 matches 10 bases in the middle. The CDR3 protein is CASRTGTGATDTQYF. The nucleotide sequence reads as follows: TGTGCCAGCAGGACAGGGACAGGGGCCACAGATACGCAGTATTTT.